This T cell receptor beta chain was profiled in a study of blood T cell repertoires in COVID-19. The junction had 19 bases not matched to a gene; V was cut back by 5 bases and J by 5 bases. CDR1 is LGHDT and CDR2 is YNNKEL in the germline V gene (reference sequence). CDR3 length: 20 residues. In the original processing: Amplification of reference gene primers provided the estimated nucleated cell counts. Generated by immunoSEQ multiplex PCR, the TCRdb table keeps only in-frame clones and is missing some. The V and J calls and the clone size are those of that table, but D and trimming were determined from the DNA. The sample records 97,000 or so clones, 60% to 80% being singletons.

The sequencing input was peripheral blood. The sequence was obtained from a man in his sixties with active or convalescent COVID-19. V and J are TRBV3-1 (or the pseudogene TRBV3-2) and TRBJ2-2, with 11 positions matching TRBD2. The CDR3 DNA is TGTGCCAGCAGCTTCGCCCCTTTAGCGGGAGGGCCCGCTGGGACCGGGGAGCTGTTTTTT. Protein sequence: CASSFAPLAGGPAGTGELFF.